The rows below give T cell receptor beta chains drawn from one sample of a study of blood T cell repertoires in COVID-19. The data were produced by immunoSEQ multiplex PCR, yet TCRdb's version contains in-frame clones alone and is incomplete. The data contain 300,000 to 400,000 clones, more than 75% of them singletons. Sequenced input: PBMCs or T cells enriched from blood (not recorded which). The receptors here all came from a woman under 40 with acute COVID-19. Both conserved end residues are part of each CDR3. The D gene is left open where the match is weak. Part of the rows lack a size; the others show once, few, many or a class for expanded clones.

TGTGCCAGCAGCCAAGCAGACACGGGGAAGTTTGGAGCTTTCTTT CASSQADTGKFGAFF TRBJ1-1 . . TRBV3-1/TRBV3-2
TGTGCCAGCACCCGACAGGGCTACAATGAGCAGTTCTTC CASTRQGYNEQFF TRBJ2-1 TRBD1 . TRBV14
TGTGCCAGCAGTTTATTTTCCGGTAAGGGGGCACGGAACACTGAAGCTTTCTTT CASSLFSGKGARNTEAFF TRBJ1-1 TRBD1 few TRBV27
TGCGCCAGCACCTCTAGAACTAGCGGGGGCAATGAGCAGTTCTTC CASTSRTSGGNEQFF TRBJ2-1 TRBD2 few TRBV5-1
TGCGCCAGCAGCTTATCGGGGTTCGAGGCAGATACGCAGTATTTT CASSLSGFEADTQYF TRBJ2-3 . . TRBV5-1
TGTGCCAGCAGCTTAACGGGTTCAAGCGGCTACACCTTC CASSLTGSSGYTF TRBJ1-2 . once TRBV7-9
TGCGCCAGCATGAGGGCGGGACTACCCCCTATAGATACGCAGTATTTT CASMRAGLPPIDTQYF TRBJ2-3 TRBD2 . TRBV5-1
TGCGCCAGCAGCCCCGACAATGGGTCGGGCGGGGAGACCCAGTACTTC CASSPDNGSGGETQYF TRBJ2-5 . . TRBV4-1
TGTGCCAGCAGCTCGACAGGGAGTGGCACTGAAGCTTTCTTT CASSSTGSGTEAFF TRBJ1-1 TRBD1 . TRBV7-2
TGTGCCAGCTCACCGACTCCCGGCGGGGGTTATGGCTACACCTTC CASSPTPGGGYGYTF TRBJ1-2 . . TRBV18
TGCAGCGTTGAAGATCTTCGCGGAGCCGATGAAAAACTGTTTTTT CSVEDLRGADEKLFF TRBJ1-4 . . TRBV29-1
TGTGCCAGCAGTGCAAGTCGGAGGACGGGACTAAATCAGCCCCAGCATTTT CASSASRRTGLNQPQHF TRBJ1-5 . . TRBV6-1
TGCAGTGCTAGTACTAGCGGATACTCCGCCCTGAGCTTC CSASTSGYSALSF TRBJ2-7 TRBD2 . TRBV20-1
TGTGCCAGTAGTATACTGGGGGCTTACAATGAGCAGTTCTTC CASSILGAYNEQFF TRBJ2-1 . . TRBV19
TGTGCCAGCAGCGGGGGACAGGGGGCAGGAGAGACCCAGTACTTC CASSGGQGAGETQYF TRBJ2-5 TRBD1 . TRBV9
TGTGCCAGCAGTGAATCGGAGACCCAGTACTTC CASSESETQYF TRBJ2-5 . . TRBV6-1
TGTGCCTGGAGTACCGGACTAGCGGGCCCCCTGGATTTT CAWSTGLAGPLDF TRBJ2-3 TRBD2 few TRBV30
TGCGCCAGCACCTTAAGGAAAGGACAGGGGAACACCGGGGAGCTGTTTTTT CASTLRKGQGNTGELFF TRBJ2-2 TRBD1 . TRBV5-1